This T cell receptor (beta chain) is from a study of blood T cell repertoires in COVID-19. Germline V gene sequence: CDR1 GTSNPN, CDR2 SVGIG (reference sequence). V trimming: 5 bases; J trimming: 8 bases; junction bases outside the gene matches: 8. This CDR3 contains 12 residues. Assay used: immunoSEQ multiplex PCR; TCRdb lists only in-frame clones, some missing. Among roughly 410,000 clones, around 89% were seen once, and the ten largest hold roughly 1.2%. Input material: peripheral blood. This clonotype was sampled from a man aged 35 to 55 with acute or convalescent COVID-19. This chain uses TRBV30 with TRBJ1-1; TRBD1 aligns across 7 bases. The CDR3 DNA sequence: TGTGCCTGGGGGACAGTACCCCGGGAAGCTTTCTTT. Translating gives CAWGTVPREAFF.